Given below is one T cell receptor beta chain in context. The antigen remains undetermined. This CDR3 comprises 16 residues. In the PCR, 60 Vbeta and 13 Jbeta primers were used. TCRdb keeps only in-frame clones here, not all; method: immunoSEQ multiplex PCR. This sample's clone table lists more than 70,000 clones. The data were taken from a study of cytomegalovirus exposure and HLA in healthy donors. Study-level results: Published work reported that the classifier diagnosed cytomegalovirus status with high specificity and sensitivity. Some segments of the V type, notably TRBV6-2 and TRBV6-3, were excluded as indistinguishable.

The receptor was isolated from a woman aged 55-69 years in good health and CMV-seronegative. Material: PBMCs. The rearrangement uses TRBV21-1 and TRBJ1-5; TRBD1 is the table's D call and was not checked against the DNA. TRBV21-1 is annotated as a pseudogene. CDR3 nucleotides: TGTGCCAGCAGGATCCTCCCGGGACAGGGGAGTCAGCCCCAGCATTTT. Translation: CASRILPGQGSQPQHF.